These 11 T cell receptor beta chains originate from one sample sequenced in a study of cytomegalovirus exposure and HLA in healthy donors. The PCR had 60 Vbeta and 13 Jbeta primers. This table comes from immunoSEQ multiplex PCR, and its TCRdb copy is limited to in-frame clones, with some not included. The table shows 160,000 or so clones, with around 82% occurring only once. Sequencing was performed on PBMCs. The receptor source for this set is a man aged 35-49 years in good health and CMV-seronegative.

The chain combines TRBV2 with TRBJ2-7; TRBD1 matches 7 bases. Germline lookup yields CDR1 SNHLY and CDR2 FYNNEI. After removal of 3 bases from V and 12 bases from J, the junction contained 8 bases not matched to a gene. The CDR3 spans 12 residues. CDR3 bases: TGTGCCAGCAGTGACGCAGGGGGACATCGGTACTTC. Its translation: CASSDAGGHRYF. The full variable domain, in which reference TRBV2 and TRBJ2-7 provide the parts outside the CDR3, is EPEVTQTPSHQVTQMGQEVILRCVPISNHLYFYWYRQILGQKVEFLVSFYNNEISEKSEIFDDQFSVERPDGSNFTLKIRSTKLEDSAMYFCASSDAGGHRYFGPGTRLTVT.

A note on this clone: Mismatch with germline at one junction end may stem from a read error. This chain connects TRBV7-9 to TRBJ2-7; the match to TRBD2 covers 7 bases. Germline CDR1 and CDR2: SEHNR and FQNEAQ (reference sequence). The length of the CDR3 is 14 residues. The chain's CDR3 is CSSSYSSGTYEQYF. DNA of the CDR3: TGTTCCAGCAGCTATTCTAGCGGAACCTACGAGCAGTACTTC.

The chain couples TRBV9 to TRBJ2-5; D ambiguous. The closer fit of TRBJ2-7 to the DNA end suggests the J call may be wrong. CDR1 and CDR2 from the germline V gene are SGDLS and YYNGEE. This CDR3 region has 14 residues. CDR3 region: CASSGEITPYEQYF. The CDR3 nucleotides read TGTGCCAGCAGCGGCGAAATCACTCCCTACGAGCAGTACTTC.

In regard to this clone: Other DNA sequences in this sample translate to the same CDR3. V gene TRBV10-3 combines with J gene TRBJ2-1; D remains ambiguous. The V and J ends lost 0 bases and 6 bases respectively, with 3 bases between them. Germline V gives CDR1 ENHRY, CDR2 SYGVKD. This CDR3 contains 12 residues. The CDR3: CAISESSNEQFF. The CDR3 region has the DNA TGTGCCATCAGTGAGTCGAGCAATGAGCAGTTCTTC.

V usage is TRBV11-3 and J usage is TRBJ2-7; D is unclear. Deletions cut 0 bases from V and 4 bases from J, with 7 bases between. Germline V gene data show CDR1 as SGHNT and CDR2 as YENEEA. CDR3 length: 13 amino acids. Written as DNA, the CDR3 is TGTGCCAGCAGCTTAGATCCGGGTTACGAGCAGTACTTC. This gives the protein CASSLDPGYEQYF.

V and J are TRBV18 and TRBJ2-7; TRBD1 matches 8 bases. This CDR3 has 16 amino acids. Germline lookup yields CDR1 KGHSH and CDR2 LQKENI. V lost 0 bases, J lost 5 bases, and 9 bases stayed unmatched. The CDR3 protein is CASSPPRGTGHNEQYF. As DNA, the CDR3 is TGTGCCAGCTCACCACCGCGTGGGACAGGACACAACGAGCAGTACTTC.

This sequence joins TRBV7-9 and TRBJ1-2, with D possibly matching TRBD1 (6 bases). Between the trimmed V and J ends, which lost 5 bases and 5 bases, there was a span of 9 bases. The CDR3 length is 12 residues. CDR1 is SEHNR and CDR2 is FQNEAQ in the germline V gene (reference sequence). The CDR3 DNA follows: TGTGCCAGCAGCATGGACAGTTATGGCTACACCTTC. Amino acids: CASSMDSYGYTF.

The V gene is TRBV6-5, the J gene TRBJ2-7; D not certain. Germline CDR1 MNHEY, CDR2 SVGAGI. V lost 2 bases to trimming and J lost 1 base, with 15 bases between them. The CDR3 runs 16 residues. CDR3 DNA: TGTGCCAGCAGTTACCCACGTAGTGACACTTCCTACGAGCAGTACTTC. Amino acid sequence: CASSYPRSDTSYEQYF.

The rearrangement joins TRBV25-1 to TRBJ2-3; TRBD2 matches at 7 bases. Germline lookup yields CDR1 MGHDK and CDR2 SYGVNS. This CDR3 has 16 residues. V lost 1 base to trimming and J lost 2 bases; unmatched junction nucleotides: 6. The CDR3 DNA reads as TGTGCCAGCAGTGAATTTCGTAGCGGGCTCACAGATACGCAGTATTTT. Its protein product is CASSEFRSGLTDTQYF. Drawing the rest from reference TRBV25-1 and TRBJ2-3, the complete variable domain is EADIYQTPRYLVIGTGKKITLECSQTMGHDKMYWYQQDPGMELHLIHYSYGVNSTEKGDLSSESTVSRIRTEHFPLTLESARPSHTSQYLCASSEFRSGLTDTQYFGPGTRLTVL.

This clone was picked up a small number of times. The genes are TRBV18 and TRBJ1-2; 10 bases line up with TRBD1. Germline V gives CDR1 KGHSH, CDR2 LQKENI. There are 17 residues in the CDR3. J lost 2 bases, V lost 1 base, and 7 bases had no gene match. CDR3 region: CASSPRSGTGENYGYTF. In nucleotides, the CDR3 is TGTGCCAGCTCACCACGTTCCGGGACAGGGGAGAACTATGGCTACACCTTC.

The chain uses TRBV5-6 and TRBJ1-2, with 9 bases lining up with TRBD1. There are 16 residues in the CDR3. Trimming cost V 0 bases and J 0 bases; bases outside gene matches: 3. Germline assignment: CDR1 SGHDT and CDR2 YYEEEE. CDR3 amino acids: CASSLGDRATNYGYTF. CDR3 nucleotide sequence: TGTGCCAGCAGCTTGGGGGACAGGGCAACTAACTATGGCTACACCTTC.